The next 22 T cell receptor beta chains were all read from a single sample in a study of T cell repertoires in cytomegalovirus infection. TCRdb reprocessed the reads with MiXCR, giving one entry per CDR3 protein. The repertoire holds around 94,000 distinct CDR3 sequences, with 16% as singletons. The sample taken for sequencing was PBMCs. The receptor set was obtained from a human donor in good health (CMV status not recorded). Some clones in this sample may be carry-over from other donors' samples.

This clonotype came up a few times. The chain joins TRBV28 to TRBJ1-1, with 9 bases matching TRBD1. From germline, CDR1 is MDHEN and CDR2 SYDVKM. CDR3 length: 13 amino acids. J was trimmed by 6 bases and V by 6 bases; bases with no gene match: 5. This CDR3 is CASSQYRGPEAFF. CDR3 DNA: TGTGCCAGCAGCCAATACAGGGGGCCTGAAGCTTTCTTT.

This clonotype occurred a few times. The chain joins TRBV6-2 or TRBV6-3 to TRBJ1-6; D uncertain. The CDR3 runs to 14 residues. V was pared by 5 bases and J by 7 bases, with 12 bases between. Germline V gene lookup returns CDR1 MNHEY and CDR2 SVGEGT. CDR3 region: CASSPGSGNSPLHF. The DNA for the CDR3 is TGTGCCAGCAGTCCGGGAAGCGGGAATTCACCCCTCCACTTT.

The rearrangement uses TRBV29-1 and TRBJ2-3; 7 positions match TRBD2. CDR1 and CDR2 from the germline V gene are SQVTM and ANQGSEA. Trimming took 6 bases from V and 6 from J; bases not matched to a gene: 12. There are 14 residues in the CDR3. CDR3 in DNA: TGCAGCGTACGACTAGCAGGAAGTGTGGATACGCAGTATTTT. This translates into CSVRLAGSVDTQYF.

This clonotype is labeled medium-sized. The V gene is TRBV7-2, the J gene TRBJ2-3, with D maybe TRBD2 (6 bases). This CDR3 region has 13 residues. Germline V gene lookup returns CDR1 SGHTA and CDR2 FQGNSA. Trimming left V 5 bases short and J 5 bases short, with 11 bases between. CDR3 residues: CASSLGGKDTQYF. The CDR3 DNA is TGTGCCAGCAGCCTGGGGGGAAAAGATACGCAGTATTTT.

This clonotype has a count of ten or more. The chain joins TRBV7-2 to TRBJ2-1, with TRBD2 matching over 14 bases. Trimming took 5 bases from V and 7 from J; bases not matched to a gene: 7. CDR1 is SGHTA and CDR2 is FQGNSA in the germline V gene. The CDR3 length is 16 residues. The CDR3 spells CASSRRLAGGWNEQFF. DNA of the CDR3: TGTGCCAGCAGCCGCCGACTAGCGGGGGGGTGGAATGAGCAGTTCTTC.

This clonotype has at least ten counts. The CDR3 DNA reads TGTGCCAGCAGCTTACGGGGCAGGCGGCAGTTCTTC. This sequence encodes CASSLRGRRQFF. V gene TRBV7-8 combines with J gene TRBJ2-1; D possibly uses TRBD1 or TRBD2 (5 bases each). Germline assignment: CDR1 SGHVS and CDR2 FQNEAQ. The CDR3 covers 12 residues. Deletions cut 2 bases from V and 12 bases from J, with 11 bases between.

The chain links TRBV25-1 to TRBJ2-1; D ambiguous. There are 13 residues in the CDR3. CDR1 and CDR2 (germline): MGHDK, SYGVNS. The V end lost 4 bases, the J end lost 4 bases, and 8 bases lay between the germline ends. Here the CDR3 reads CASSGTVYNEQFF. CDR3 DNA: TGTGCCAGCAGTGGGACCGTATACAATGAGCAGTTCTTC.

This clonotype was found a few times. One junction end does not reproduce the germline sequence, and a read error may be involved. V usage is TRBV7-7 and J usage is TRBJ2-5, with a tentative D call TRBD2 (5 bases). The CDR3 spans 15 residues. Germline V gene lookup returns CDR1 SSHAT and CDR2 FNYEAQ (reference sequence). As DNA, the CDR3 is TGTGCTAGCAGCTTATCTTTGACGGGCGGGGAGACCCAGTACTTC. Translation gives CASSLSLTGGETQYF.

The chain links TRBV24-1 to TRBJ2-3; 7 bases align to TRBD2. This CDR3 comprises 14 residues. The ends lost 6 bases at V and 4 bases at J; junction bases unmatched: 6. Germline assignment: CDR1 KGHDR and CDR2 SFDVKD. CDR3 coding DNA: TGTGCCACCAGTCCAGGCCGGGGGGCAGATACGCAGTATTTT. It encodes CATSPGRGADTQYF.

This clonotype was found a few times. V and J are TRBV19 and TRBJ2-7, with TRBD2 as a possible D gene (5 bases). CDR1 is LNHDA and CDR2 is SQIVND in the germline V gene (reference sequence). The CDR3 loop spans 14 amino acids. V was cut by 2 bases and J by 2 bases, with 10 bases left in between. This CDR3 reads CASSITGNTYEQYF. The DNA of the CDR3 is TGTGCCAGTAGTATAACGGGAAACACCTACGAGCAGTACTTC.

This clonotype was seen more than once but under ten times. The CDR3 spells CASSPGAGGRDEQYF. In DNA form, the CDR3 reads TGTGCCAGCAGCCCCGGGGCTGGGGGCCGGGACGAGCAGTACTTC. This chain joins TRBV11-1 and TRBJ2-7; maybe TRBD1 (6 bases). V lost 5 bases to trimming and J lost 5 bases, with 19 bases between them. CDR3 size: 15 residues. CDR1 is SGHAT, CDR2 FQDESV, per germline (reference sequence). Filled out from reference TRBV11-1 and TRBJ2-7, the complete variable domain reads EAEVAQSPRYKITEKSQAVAFWCDPISGHATLYWYRQILGQGPELLVQFQDESVVDDSQLPKDRFSAERLKGVDSTLKIQPAELGDSAMYLCASSPGAGGRDEQYFGPGTRLTVT.

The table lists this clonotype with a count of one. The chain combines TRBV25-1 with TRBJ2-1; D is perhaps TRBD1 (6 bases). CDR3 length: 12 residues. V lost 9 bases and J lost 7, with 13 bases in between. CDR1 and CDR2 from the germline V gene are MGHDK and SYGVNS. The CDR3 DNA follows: TGTGCCAGTACTGATCAGGGGAATGAGCAGTTCTTC. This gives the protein CASTDQGNEQFF.

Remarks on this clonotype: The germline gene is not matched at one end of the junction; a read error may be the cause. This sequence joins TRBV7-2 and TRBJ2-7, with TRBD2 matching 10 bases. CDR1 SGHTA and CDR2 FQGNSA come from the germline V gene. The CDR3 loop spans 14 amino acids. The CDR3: CASSSWRASGGAHF. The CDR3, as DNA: TGTGCCAGCAGCTCTTGGAGGGCTAGCGGGGGAGCACACTTC.

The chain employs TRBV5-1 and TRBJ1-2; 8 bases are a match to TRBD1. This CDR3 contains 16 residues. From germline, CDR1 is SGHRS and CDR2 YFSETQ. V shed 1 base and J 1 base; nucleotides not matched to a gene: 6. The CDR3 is CASSLKGQVVNYGYTF. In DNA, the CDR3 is TGCGCCAGCAGCTTGAAGGGACAGGTTGTTAACTATGGCTACACCTTC.

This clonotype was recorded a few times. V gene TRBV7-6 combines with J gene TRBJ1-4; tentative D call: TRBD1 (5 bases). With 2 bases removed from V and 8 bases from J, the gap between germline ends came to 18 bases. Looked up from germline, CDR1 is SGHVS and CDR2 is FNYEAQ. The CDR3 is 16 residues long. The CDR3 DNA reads TGTGCCAGCAGCTTAATAAGTGGGGGGTTTGGAGAAAAACTGTTTTTT. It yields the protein CASSLISGGFGEKLFF.

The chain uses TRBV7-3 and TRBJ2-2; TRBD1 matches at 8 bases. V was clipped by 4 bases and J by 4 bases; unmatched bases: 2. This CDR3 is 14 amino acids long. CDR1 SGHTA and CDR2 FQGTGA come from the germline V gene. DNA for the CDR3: TGTGCCAGCAGCTCCGACAGGGGCACCGGGGAGCTGTTTTTT. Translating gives CASSSDRGTGELFF. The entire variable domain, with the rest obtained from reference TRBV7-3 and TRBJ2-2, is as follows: GAGVSQTPSNKVTEKGKYVELRCDPISGHTALYWYRQSLGQGPEFLIYFQGTGAADDSGLPNDRFFAVRPEGSVSTLKIQRTERGDSAVYLCASSSDRGTGELFFGEGSRLTVL.

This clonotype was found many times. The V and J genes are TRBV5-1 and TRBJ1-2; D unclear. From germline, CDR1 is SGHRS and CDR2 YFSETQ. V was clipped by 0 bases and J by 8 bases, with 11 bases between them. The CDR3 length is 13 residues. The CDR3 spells CASSLGSTGGYTF. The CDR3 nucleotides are TGCGCCAGCAGCTTGGGCTCAACGGGAGGCTACACCTTC. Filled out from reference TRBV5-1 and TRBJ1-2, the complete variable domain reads KAGVTQTPRYLIKTRGQQVTLSCSPISGHRSVSWYQQTPGQGLQFLFEYFSETQRNKGNFPGRFSGRQFSNSRSEMNVSTLELGDSALYLCASSLGSTGGYTFGSGTRLTVV.

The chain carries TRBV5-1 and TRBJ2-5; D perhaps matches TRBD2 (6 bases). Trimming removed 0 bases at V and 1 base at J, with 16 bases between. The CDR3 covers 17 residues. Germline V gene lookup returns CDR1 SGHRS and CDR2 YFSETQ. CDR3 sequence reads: CASSLGLAGRFQETQYF. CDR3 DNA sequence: TGCGCCAGCAGCTTGGGCCTTGCGGGGCGCTTCCAAGAGACCCAGTACTTC.

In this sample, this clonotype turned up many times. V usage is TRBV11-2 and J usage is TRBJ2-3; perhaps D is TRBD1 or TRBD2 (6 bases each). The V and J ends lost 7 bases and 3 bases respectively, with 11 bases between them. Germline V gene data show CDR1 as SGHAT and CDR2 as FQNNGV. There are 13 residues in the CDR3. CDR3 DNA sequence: TGTGCCAGCAATATAGGGGGGACAGATACGCAGTATTTT. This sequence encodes CASNIGGTDTQYF. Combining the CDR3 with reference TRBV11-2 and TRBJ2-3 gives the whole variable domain EAGVAQSPRYKIIEKRQSVAFWCNPISGHATLYWYQQILGQGPKLLIQFQNNGVVDDSQLPKDRFSAERLKGVDSTLKIQPAKLEDSAVYLCASNIGGTDTQYFGPGTRLTVL.

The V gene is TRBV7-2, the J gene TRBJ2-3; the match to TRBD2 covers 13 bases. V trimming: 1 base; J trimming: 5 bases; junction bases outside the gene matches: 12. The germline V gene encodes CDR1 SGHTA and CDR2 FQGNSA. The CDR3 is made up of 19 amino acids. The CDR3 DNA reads TGTGCCAGCAGCTTAGACCAACTAGCGGGGGGGCCAGGGAAAGATACGCAGTATTTT. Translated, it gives CASSLDQLAGGPGKDTQYF.

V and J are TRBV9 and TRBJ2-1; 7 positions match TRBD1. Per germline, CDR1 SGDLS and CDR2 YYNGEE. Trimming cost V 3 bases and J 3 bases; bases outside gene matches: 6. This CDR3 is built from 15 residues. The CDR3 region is CASSEAQGDYNEQFF. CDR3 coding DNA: TGTGCCAGCAGCGAGGCCCAGGGGGACTACAATGAGCAGTTCTTC.

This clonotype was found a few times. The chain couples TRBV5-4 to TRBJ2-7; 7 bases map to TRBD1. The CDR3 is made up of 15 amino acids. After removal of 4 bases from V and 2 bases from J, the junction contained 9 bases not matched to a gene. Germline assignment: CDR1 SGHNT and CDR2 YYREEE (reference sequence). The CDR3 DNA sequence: TGTGCCAGCAGCCAACGACAGGGCGCAACCTACGAGCAGTACTTC. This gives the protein CASSQRQGATYEQYF.